This T cell receptor (beta chain) was captured by sequencing in a study of blood T cell repertoires in COVID-19 (dated by TCRdb to about 2020). With respect to the entire study: Collaborator samples came from the United States, Italy and Spain and covered acute and convalescent phases of COVID-19. A freely available public database, intended as a resource for researchers studying the immune response to SARS-CoV-2, is where the repertoires were released. Subjects who had been exposed to COVID-19, were actively infected with it, or had recovered from it provided the deeply sampled blood TCRbeta repertoires that made up the dataset. Sample metadata almost always included a de-identified subject ID, COVID-19 status, age in years and sex. Where HLA class I and class II types were available, the types were taken from metadata supplied by the sample provider, not from assay-based typing. Samples were obtained from the ongoing ImmuneRACE study (first 160 participants) and from some 1,200 subjects provided by 6 global collaborators. The material from the prospective study consisted of cDNA or gDNA derived from T cells, B-cell-depleted T cells, or PBMCs.

Study-level results and caveats: Clinical and demographic metadata were provided uncurated, with the amount varying by source and participant.

One collaborating source in Seattle enrolled patients during active infection and followed them longitudinally through the course of disease. Each collaborating institution followed its own protocols to collect whole blood in K2EDTA tubes. For TCRbeta analysis, collaborators shipped samples as frozen whole blood, isolated PBMCs, or DNA extracted from either of those sample types. A remark on this clone: Its antigen is unknown. No much larger clone is present one base from it, and per-base qualities are unavailable.

The immunoSEQ Assay, a bias-controlled multiplex PCR, was used to amplify TCRbeta CDR3 regions from genomic DNA. The source study handled its data this way. Within the assay, amplification of reference gene primers was used to estimate how many nucleated cells each sample contained. Sequence reads were collapsed and filtered to measure the absolute abundance of every unique TCRbeta CDR3 rearrangement. Productive Simpson clonality was computed per sample as the square root of Simpson's diversity index over productive rearrangements. The clones in this table, taken by TCRdb from immuneACCESS, are in-frame only. Not every clone is retained; where verified, under half of the shortfall comes from an unresolved V gene, and the cause of the rest is unknown. V, J and clone size were drawn from that table, and D and trimming were deduced from the DNA. The sample table lists 410,000 or so clones, approximately 90% of them with a count of one. The ten largest clones represent roughly 1.4% of the sample.

There are 13 amino acids in the CDR3, from cysteine to phenylalanine inclusive. Of all the DNA, just the CDR3 is kept, 39 bases in frame from base 1. Taken from the germline V gene, the CDR1 and CDR2 loops are SGHDN and FVKESK. Clipping removes 5 bases from V and 7 bases from J, with 4 as the unmatched junction base count. Sequencing was performed on peripheral blood. The chain employs TRBV14 and TRBJ1-5, with 8 bases aligning to TRBD1. This clonotype was sampled from a woman in her 40s with COVID-19, enrolled during active disease. The CDR3 here reads CASSRGQAQPQHF. The DNA sequence reads TGTGCCAGCAGCAGGGGACAGGCCCAGCCCCAGCATTTT.